This is a list of T cell receptor beta chains from one sample in a study of blood T cell repertoires in COVID-19. Clones were sequenced by immunoSEQ multiplex PCR, and TCRdb holds only the in-frame ones, with some missing. The data show roughly 100,000 clones, with about 87% seen just once and around 2.9% held by the top ten. Material: peripheral blood. Every receptor here comes from a middle-aged man with active or convalescent COVID-19. Each CDR3 is given with its conserved first and last residue. A D gene is named only where the DNA matches it firmly. Clone size appears in some rows only: once, few, many, or a class for an expanded clone.

d_call j_call v_call clone_size cdr3_aa cdr3_nt
. TRBJ2-7 TRBV15 . CATSREQGSYEQYF TGTGCCACCAGCAGAGAACAGGGCTCCTACGAGCAGTACTTC
TRBD1 TRBJ1-1 TRBV5-1 . CASSLATGGPEAFF TGCGCCAGCAGCTTGGCGACAGGGGGACCTGAAGCTTTCTTT
. TRBJ2-1 TRBV28 . CASTSSGHPSSYNEQFF TGTGCCAGCACATCATCGGGACACCCGAGCTCCTACAATGAGCAGTTCTTC
. TRBJ1-3 TRBV3-1/TRBV3-2 . CASSQVPPGTGNTIYF TGTGCCAGCAGCCAAGTCCCCCCAGGAACTGGAAACACCATATATTTT
. TRBJ2-3 TRBV3-1/TRBV3-2 once CASSQGSAEAPTDTQYF TGTGCCAGCAGCCAAGGTTCCGCAGAGGCCCCCACAGATACGCAGTATTTT
TRBD2 TRBJ2-1 TRBV11-2 once CASSSIRGAGGKNEQFF TGTGCCAGCAGCTCAATTAGGGGCGCGGGGGGAAAGAATGAGCAGTTCTTC
TRBD1 TRBJ1-2 TRBV19 . CASSISSRQGVYGYTF TGTGCCAGTAGTATCTCAAGCCGGCAGGGGGTCTATGGCTACACCTTC
. TRBJ1-6 TRBV27 . CASSLRTPEYNSPLHF TGTGCCAGCAGTTTGCGGACACCGGAGTATAATTCACCCCTCCACTTT
. TRBJ1-2 TRBV5-6 . CASSLETRYYGYTF TGTGCCAGCAGCTTGGAGACCAGGTACTATGGCTACACCTTC
TRBD2 TRBJ2-7 TRBV6-5 . CASSSAGTSGSYEQYF TGTGCCAGCAGTTCGGCCGGGACTAGCGGTTCCTACGAGCAGTACTTC
TRBD1 TRBJ1-5 TRBV28 . CASSPTGGIEPQHF TGTGCCAGCAGTCCGACAGGGGGTATTGAGCCCCAGCATTTT
TRBD1 TRBJ2-2 TRBV28 . CASTLTGGVTGELFF TGTGCCAGCACCTTGACAGGGGGCGTCACCGGGGAGCTGTTTTTT
TRBD1 TRBJ1-2 TRBV28 few CASSLDRGRSGYTF TGTGCCAGCAGCCTCGACAGGGGGCGGAGTGGCTACACCTTC
. TRBJ1-5 TRBV5-5 . CASSPWEMGGLYSNQPQHF TGTGCCAGCAGCCCCTGGGAGATGGGCGGATTATATAGCAATCAGCCCCAGCATTTT
TRBD2 TRBJ2-1 TRBV6-2/TRBV6-3 . CASSYETSGSAEQFF TGTGCCAGCAGTTACGAAACTAGCGGGAGTGCTGAGCAGTTCTTC
TRBD1 TRBJ1-2 TRBV11-2 . CASSSTPGQVNGYTF TGTGCCAGCAGCTCCACCCCGGGACAGGTGAATGGCTACACCTTC
. TRBJ2-7 TRBV6-5 . CASSSGHTATEQYF TGTGCCAGCAGTTCGGGACATACTGCTACTGAGCAGTACTTC
TRBD1 TRBJ1-2 TRBV24-1 . CATSDSGQGFIGYTF TGTGCCACCAGTGATTCGGGACAGGGGTTTATTGGCTACACCTTC
. TRBJ1-3 TRBV7-2 few CASSSTGNTIYF TGTGCCAGCAGCTCGACAGGAAACACCATATATTTT
. TRBJ1-6 TRBV5-1 few CASSLGSAGSYNSPLHF TGCGCCAGCAGCTTGGGGTCGGCGGGATCCTATAATTCACCCCTCCACTTT
. TRBJ1-6 TRBV6-1 . CASSEARGSYNSPLHF TGTGCCAGCAGTGAAGCCAGGGGTTCCTATAATTCACCCCTCCACTTT
. TRBJ2-6 TRBV24-1 . CATSDEVRGSGANVLTF TGTGCCACCAGTGATGAGGTCAGGGGATCTGGGGCCAACGTCCTGACTTTC
. TRBJ1-3 TRBV18 . CASSPDRSGGNTIYF TGTGCCAGCTCACCCGACAGATCAGGAGGAAACACCATATATTTT
. TRBJ1-5 TRBV5-1 . CASSLAGGINQPQHF TGCGCCAGCAGCTTGGCTGGCGGAATAAATCAGCCCCAGCATTTT
. TRBJ1-5 TRBV5-5 . CASSSQGGGNQPQHF TGTGCCAGCAGCTCTCAGGGAGGTGGCAATCAGCCCCAGCATTTT
. TRBJ2-2 TRBV18 once CASSPRAGSNTGELFF TGTGCCAGCTCACCAAGGGCAGGGTCGAACACCGGGGAGCTGTTTTTT
. TRBJ2-2 TRBV27 . CASSLPRTGELFF TGTGCCAGCAGTTTACCTCGCACCGGGGAGCTGTTTTTT
. TRBJ2-6 TRBV6-1 . CASSDVGPGANVLTF TGTGCCAGCAGTGACGTGGGCCCTGGGGCCAACGTCCTGACTTTC
TRBD2 TRBJ2-2 TRBV7-2 . CASSFGGGAGELFF TGTGCCAGCAGCTTCGGCGGGGGGGCCGGGGAGCTGTTTTTT
TRBD2 TRBJ2-4 TRBV4-3 . CASSQDQRGGEYF TGCGCCAGCAGCCAAGATCAGCGGGGGGGGGAGTACTTC
. TRBJ1-2 TRBV19 few CASSMSTGSNYGYTF TGTGCCAGTAGTATGTCGACAGGATCTAACTATGGCTACACCTTC
TRBD1 TRBJ2-1 TRBV4-3 . CASSDRDRGRGEQFF TGCGCCAGCAGCGACCGGGACAGGGGGCGAGGTGAGCAGTTCTTC
TRBD1 TRBJ1-2 TRBV15 . CATSRRTGPGYGYTF TGTGCCACCAGCAGGCGGACAGGACCAGGCTATGGCTACACCTTC
. TRBJ1-2 TRBV6-6 . CASGGLEGYTF TGTGCCAGCGGAGGACTGGAGGGCTACACCTTC
TRBD1 TRBJ2-2 TRBV7-2 . CASSTRTGNRELFF TGTGCCAGCAGCACCCGGACAGGGAACCGGGAGCTGTTTTTT
. TRBJ2-1 TRBV5-6 . CASSPAGAFLEQFF TGTGCCAGCAGCCCCGCGGGGGCCTTTTTGGAGCAGTTCTTC
TRBD1 TRBJ1-1 TRBV5-1 . CASSLAGQTNTEAFF TGCGCCAGCAGCTTGGCGGGACAGACGAACACTGAAGCTTTCTTT
. TRBJ2-6 TRBV12-5 . CASGTRRASGANVLTF TGTGCTAGTGGTACCCGGAGAGCTTCTGGGGCCAACGTCCTGACTTTC
TRBD1 TRBJ2-5 TRBV5-1 . CASSRQGGYQETQYF TGCGCCAGCAGCCGACAGGGTGGGTACCAAGAGACCCAGTACTTC
. TRBJ2-5 TRBV6-2/TRBV6-3 once CASSRGSGETQYF TGTGCCAGCAGTCGGGGGTCAGGGGAGACCCAGTACTTC
. TRBJ2-6 TRBV5-8 . CASSLGTTGANVLTF TGTGCCAGCAGCTTGGGGACAACTGGGGCCAACGTCCTGACTTTC
TRBD1 TRBJ1-5 TRBV7-9 . CASSTGQANQPQHF TGTGCCAGCAGCACCGGACAGGCCAATCAGCCCCAGCATTTT
. TRBJ1-1 TRBV30 . CAWSVLGGASRF TGTGCCTGGAGTGTACTCGGAGGGGCATCGCGCTTT
TRBD1 TRBJ2-7 TRBV28 . CASRTGAGMGEQYF TGTGCCAGCCGGACAGGGGCCGGTATGGGGGAGCAGTACTTC
. TRBJ1-1 TRBV6-5 . CASSYSARSGEAFF TGTGCCAGCAGTTACTCAGCACGTTCCGGTGAAGCTTTCTTT
TRBD1 TRBJ2-2 TRBV4-1 . CASGTEGSGELFF TGCGCCAGCGGGACAGAAGGTTCCGGGGAGCTGTTTTTT
. TRBJ1-4 TRBV7-9 . CASSLLSGTPNEKLFF TGTGCCAGCAGCTTACTTTCAGGGACACCCAATGAAAAACTGTTTTTT
. TRBJ1-1 TRBV19 . CATSLTENTEAFF TGTGCCACCTCGTTGACAGAGAACACTGAAGCTTTCTTT
TRBD1 TRBJ2-6 TRBV25-1 once CASSARQGKRPGANVLTF TGTGCCAGCAGCGCAAGACAGGGCAAAAGGCCTGGGGCCAACGTCCTGACTTTC
. TRBJ2-2 TRBV6-5 once CASGGLYTGELFF TGTGCCAGCGGGGGACTTTACACCGGGGAGCTGTTTTTT
. TRBJ1-5 TRBV28 . CASRSGSQPQHF TGTGCCAGCAGGTCAGGGTCCCAGCCCCAGCATTTT
TRBD1 TRBJ1-2 TRBV5-5 few CASSSDRVYGYTF TGTGCCAGCAGTTCGGACAGGGTGTATGGCTACACCTTC
. TRBJ2-6 TRBV25-1 few CASRNTGPGANVLTF TGTGCCAGCAGAAACACAGGGCCCGGGGCCAACGTCCTGACTTTC
TRBD1 TRBJ2-7 TRBV5-1 . CASSLAGQEKQYF TGCGCCAGCAGCTTGGCCGGACAGGAAAAGCAGTACTTC
. TRBJ2-5 TRBV7-9 . CASSLADSRETQYF TGTGCCAGCAGCTTAGCAGACTCCCGGGAGACCCAGTACTTC
. TRBJ1-1 TRBV28 . CASSLSLAWEGNTEAFF TGTGCCAGCAGTCTATCCCTAGCCTGGGAGGGGAACACTGAAGCTTTCTTT
TRBD1 TRBJ2-4 TRBV10-1 . CASSEPTGQVFEGIQYF TGCGCCAGCAGTGAGCCTACCGGACAGGTTTTCGAGGGAATTCAGTACTTC
. TRBJ1-1 TRBV11-2 . CASSFTGAGDTEAFF TGTGCCAGCAGCTTTACAGGAGCGGGCGACACTGAAGCTTTCTTT
TRBD2 TRBJ2-2 TRBV7-6 few CASLLVAGTNTGELFF TGTGCCAGCCTCCTCGTAGCGGGTACGAACACCGGGGAGCTGTTTTTT
. TRBJ2-3 TRBV3-1/TRBV3-2 . CASSQEGDFSTDTQYF TGTGCCAGCAGCCAAGAGGGGGACTTCAGCACAGATACGCAGTATTTT